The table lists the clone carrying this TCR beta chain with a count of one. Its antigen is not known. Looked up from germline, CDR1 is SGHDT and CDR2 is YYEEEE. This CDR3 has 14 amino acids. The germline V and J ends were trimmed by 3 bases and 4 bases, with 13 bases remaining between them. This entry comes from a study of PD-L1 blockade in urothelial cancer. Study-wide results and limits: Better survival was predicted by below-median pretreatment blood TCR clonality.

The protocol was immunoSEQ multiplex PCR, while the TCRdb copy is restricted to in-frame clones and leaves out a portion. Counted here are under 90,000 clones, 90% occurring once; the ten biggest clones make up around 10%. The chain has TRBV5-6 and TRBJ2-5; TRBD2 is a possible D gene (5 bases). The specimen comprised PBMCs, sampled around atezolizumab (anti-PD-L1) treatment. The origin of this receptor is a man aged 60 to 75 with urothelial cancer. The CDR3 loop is CASSSVTRGETQYF. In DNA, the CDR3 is TGTGCCAGCAGCTCAGTGACCCGGGGAGAGACCCAGTACTTC.